A selection of T cell receptor beta chains follows, all from one sample in a study of blood T cell repertoires in COVID-19. Assay used: immunoSEQ multiplex PCR; TCRdb lists only in-frame clones, some missing. This sample carries around 85,000 clones, around nine tenths of them seen once, and the ten largest clones take roughly 1.2%. Sequencing was carried out using PBMCs or T cells enriched from blood (not recorded which). The receptors stem from a woman aged 50 to 60 with acute COVID-19. CDR3s include the opening cysteine and the closing phenylalanine or tryptophan. The D gene is left open where the match is weak. For some rows the clone size is stated as once, few or many, or as a class when expanded; others skip it.

size,J,V,D,DNA,CDR3
.,TRBJ1-6,TRBV11-1,.,TGTGCCAGCAGCTCCCGATCGGGGTCCAAAAATTCACCCCTCCACTTT,CASSSRSGSKNSPLHF
.,TRBJ2-2,TRBV3-1/TRBV3-2,TRBD1,TGTGCCAGCAGCAACGGACAGGGGGTAACCGGGGAGCTGTTTTTT,CASSNGQGVTGELFF
.,TRBJ2-1,TRBV29-1,.,TGCAGCGTTGAATATAGTGGGACATCCGAGCAGTTCTTC,CSVEYSGTSEQFF
few,TRBJ2-1,TRBV7-2,.,TGTGCCAGCAGCTCTTTAGCGGCCCTCGTGGGCAATGAGCAGTTCTTC,CASSSLAALVGNEQFF
.,TRBJ2-7,TRBV6-5,TRBD2,TGTGCCAGCAATTTAGCGGGAGGAGCCTCCTACGAGCAGTACTTC,CASNLAGGASYEQYF
.,TRBJ1-4,TRBV19,TRBD1,TGTGCCAGTCTGAGACCGGGACAGGGTAATGAAAAACTGTTTTTT,CASLRPGQGNEKLFF
.,TRBJ2-5,TRBV6-5,TRBD1,TGTGCCAGCAGTTTGACAGGGGGTCAAGAGACCCAGTACTTC,CASSLTGGQETQYF
.,TRBJ1-4,TRBV19,TRBD1,TGTGCCAGTAGGGCCTTGACAGGGGGAGAAAAACTGTTTTTT,CASRALTGGEKLFF
.,TRBJ2-3,TRBV2,TRBD1,TGTGCCAGCAGTCCGTGGGGGACAGTTAGCACAGATACGCAGTATTTT,CASSPWGTVSTDTQYF
.,TRBJ1-4,TRBV10-3,.,TGTGCCATCAGCGAAGACAGGAATGAAAAACTGTTTTTT,CAISEDRNEKLFF
.,TRBJ1-2,TRBV10-3,TRBD1,TGTGCCATCAGCGGGACAGGATCGAACTATGGCTACACCTTC,CAISGTGSNYGYTF
.,TRBJ2-2,TRBV5-1,.,TGCGCCAGCAGAGTTGGCGGGGCGAACACCGGGGAGCTGTTTTTT,CASRVGGANTGELFF
.,TRBJ2-3,TRBV5-4,TRBD2,TGTGCCAGCAGCCCCGGACTAGCGGGAGCGCCCACAGATACGCAGTATTTT,CASSPGLAGAPTDTQYF
once,TRBJ1-1,TRBV5-1,.,TGCGCCAGCAGCTGGGACACCGGGAACACTGAAGCTTTCTTT,CASSWDTGNTEAFF
.,TRBJ1-1,TRBV12-5,.,TGTGCTAGTGGTCAGCTAACCGGGACACCAAATGAAGCTTTCTTT,CASGQLTGTPNEAFF
.,TRBJ1-4,TRBV29-1,.,TGCAGCGTTGTGCGAGGCGAAAAACTGTTTTTT,CSVVRGEKLFF
.,TRBJ2-1,TRBV24-1,TRBD1,TGTGCCACCAGTGGTCCGGGACAGGGGGTGCACAATGAGCAGTTCTTC,CATSGPGQGVHNEQFF